Sequencing of this T cell receptor (beta chain) was carried out in a study of shared clonotypes between healthy human individuals. Those who donated were healthy HIV-negative adults, with no recent acute infections or vaccinations reported. Assay: immunoSEQ multiplex PCR; the TCRdb copy retains only in-frame clones and omits some. The sample includes 2 million to 3 million clones, roughly 93% of them seen just once. The germline V gene encodes CDR1 MDHEN and CDR2 SYDVKM. This CDR3 spans 16 amino acids. Trimming removed 5 bases from V and 0 bases from J, with 14 bases in between. The chain joins TRBV28 to TRBJ2-1; D gene unclear. The receptor was isolated from a man between 18 and 29 years old in good health. Some clones in this sample may be carry-over from other donors' samples. Sequencing was performed on naive CD4+ T cells from PBMCs. This sample's subset: CD45RA+ positively selected. This chain's CDR3 is CASSVPRATSYNEQFF. DNA for the CDR3: TGTGCCAGCAGTGTCCCCCGAGCAACCTCCTACAATGAGCAGTTCTTC. Variable domain in full (rest from reference TRBV28 and TRBJ2-1): DVKVTQSSRYLVKRTGEKVFLECVQDMDHENMFWYRQDPGLGLRLIYFSYDVKMKEKGDIPEGYSVSREKKERFSLILESASTNQTSMYLCASSVPRATSYNEQFFGPGTRLTVL.